This T cell receptor beta chain was profiled in a study of cytomegalovirus exposure and HLA in healthy donors. Trimming left V 3 bases short and J 1 base short, with 9 bases between. The CDR3 runs 14 residues. Germline CDR1 is SEHNR and CDR2 is FQNEAQ (reference sequence). The PCR was carried out with 60 Vbeta primers and 13 Jbeta primers. Some clones are missing from TCRdb's copy, which holds only in-frame ones; the method was immunoSEQ multiplex PCR. The table lists fewer than 250,000 clones, approximately 86% of them singletons. Study-wide results and caveats: Earlier analysis looked at TCR beta V segments, and most were productive about 87% or about 30% of the time. A later analysis, which compared TCR beta chains of equal frequency, found the HLA-associated ones more clonally expanded. Both high specificity and high sensitivity reportedly marked the classifier's diagnosis of cytomegalovirus status. In a later analysis, the majority of CMV-associated beta chains seemingly showed HLA restriction.

Remarks on this clone: Its antigen is undetermined.

The material sequenced was PBMCs. The chain carries TRBV7-9 and TRBJ1-2; no definite D call. The sequence was obtained from a woman between 18 and 29 years old in good health and CMV-seronegative. The DNA for the CDR3 is TGTGCCAGCAGCTTGACATCCCTTAACTATGGCTACACCTTC. Protein sequence: CASSLTSLNYGYTF.